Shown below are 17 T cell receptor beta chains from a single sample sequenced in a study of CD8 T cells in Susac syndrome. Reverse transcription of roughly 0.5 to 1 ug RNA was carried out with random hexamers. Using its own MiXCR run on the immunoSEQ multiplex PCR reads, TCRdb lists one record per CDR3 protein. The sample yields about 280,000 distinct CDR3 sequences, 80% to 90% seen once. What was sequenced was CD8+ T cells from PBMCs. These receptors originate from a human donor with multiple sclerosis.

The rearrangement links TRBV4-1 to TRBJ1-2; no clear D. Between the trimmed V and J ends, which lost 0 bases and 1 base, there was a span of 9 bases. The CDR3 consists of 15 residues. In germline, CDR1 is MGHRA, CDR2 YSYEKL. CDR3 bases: TGCGCCAGCAGCCAAGATCGAAGCGATAACTATGGCTACACCTTC. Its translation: CASSQDRSDNYGYTF.

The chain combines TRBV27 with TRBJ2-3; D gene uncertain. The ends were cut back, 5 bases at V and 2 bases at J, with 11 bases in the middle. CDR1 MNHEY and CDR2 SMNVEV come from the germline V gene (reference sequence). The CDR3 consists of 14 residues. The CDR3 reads CASSHPVDTDTQYF. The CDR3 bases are TGTGCCAGCAGTCATCCAGTAGACACAGATACGCAGTATTTT.

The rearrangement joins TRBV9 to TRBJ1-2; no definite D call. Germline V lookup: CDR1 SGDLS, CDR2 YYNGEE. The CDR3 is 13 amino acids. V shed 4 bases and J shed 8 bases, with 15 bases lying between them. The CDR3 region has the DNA TGTGCCAGCAGCCTCCTTTCGGGTCGGGGCTACACCTTC. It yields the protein CASSLLSGRGYTF.

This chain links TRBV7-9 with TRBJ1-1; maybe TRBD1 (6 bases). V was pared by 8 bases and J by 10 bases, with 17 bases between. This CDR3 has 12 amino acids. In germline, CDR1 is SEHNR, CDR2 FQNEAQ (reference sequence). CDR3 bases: TGTGCCAGCGGAGGGGGAGGGGAGGGAGCTTTCTTT. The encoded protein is CASGGGGEGAFF. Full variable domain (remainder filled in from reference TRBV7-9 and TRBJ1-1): DTGVSQNPRHKITKRGQNVTFRCDPISEHNRLYWYRQTLGQGPEFLTYFQNEAQLEKSRLLSDRFSAERPKGSFSTLEIQRTEQGDSAMYLCASGGGGEGAFFGQGTRLTVV.

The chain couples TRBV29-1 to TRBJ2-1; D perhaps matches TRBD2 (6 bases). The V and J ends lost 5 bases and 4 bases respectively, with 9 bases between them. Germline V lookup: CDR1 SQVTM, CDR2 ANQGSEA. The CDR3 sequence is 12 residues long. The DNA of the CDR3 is TGCAGCGTTTTTAGCGGATACAATGAGCAGTTCTTC. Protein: CSVFSGYNEQFF.

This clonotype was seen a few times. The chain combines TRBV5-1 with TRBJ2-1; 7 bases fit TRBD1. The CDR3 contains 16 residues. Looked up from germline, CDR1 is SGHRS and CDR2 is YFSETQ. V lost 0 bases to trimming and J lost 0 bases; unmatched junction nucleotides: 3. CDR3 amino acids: CASSLEGQSSYNEQFF. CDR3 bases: TGCGCCAGCAGCTTGGAGGGACAGAGCTCCTACAATGAGCAGTTCTTC. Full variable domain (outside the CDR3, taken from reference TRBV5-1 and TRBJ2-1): KAGVTQTPRYLIKTRGQQVTLSCSPISGHRSVSWYQQTPGQGLQFLFEYFSETQRNKGNFPGRFSGRQFSNSRSEMNVSTLELGDSALYLCASSLEGQSSYNEQFFGPGTRLTVL.

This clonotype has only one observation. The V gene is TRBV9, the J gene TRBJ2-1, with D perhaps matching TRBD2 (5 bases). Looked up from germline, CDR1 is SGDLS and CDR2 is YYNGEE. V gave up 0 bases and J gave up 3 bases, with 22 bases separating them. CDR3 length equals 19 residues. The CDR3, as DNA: TGTGCCAGCAGCGTAGGTCGATTCGGGTATTCAGAGGGCTACAATGAGCAGTTCTTC. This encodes CASSVGRFGYSEGYNEQFF.

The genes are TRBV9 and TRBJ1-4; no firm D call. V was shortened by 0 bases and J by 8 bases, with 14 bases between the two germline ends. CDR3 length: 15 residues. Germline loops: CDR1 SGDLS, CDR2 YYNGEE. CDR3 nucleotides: TGTGCCAGCAGCGTAGTCGCCTCCCCTGGCGAAAAACTGTTTTTT. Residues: CASSVVASPGEKLFF.

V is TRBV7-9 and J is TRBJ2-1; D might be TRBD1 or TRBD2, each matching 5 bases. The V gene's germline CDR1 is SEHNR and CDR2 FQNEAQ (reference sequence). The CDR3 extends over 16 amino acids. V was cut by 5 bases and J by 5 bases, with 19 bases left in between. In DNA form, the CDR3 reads TGTGCCAGCAGCCTAAAATCAGGGACCCGAAACAATGAGCAGTTCTTC. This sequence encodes CASSLKSGTRNNEQFF.

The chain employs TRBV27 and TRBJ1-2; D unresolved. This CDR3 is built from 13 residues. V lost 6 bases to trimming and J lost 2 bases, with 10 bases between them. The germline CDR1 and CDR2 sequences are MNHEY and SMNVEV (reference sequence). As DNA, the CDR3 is TGTGCCAGCAGCAAACATAAAAACTATGGCTACACCTTC. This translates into CASSKHKNYGYTF.

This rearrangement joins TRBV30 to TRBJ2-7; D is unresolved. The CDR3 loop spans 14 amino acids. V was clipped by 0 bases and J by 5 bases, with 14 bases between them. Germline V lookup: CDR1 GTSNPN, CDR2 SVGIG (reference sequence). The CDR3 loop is CAWSVPSSFHEQYF. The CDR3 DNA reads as TGTGCCTGGAGTGTACCGAGTAGCTTCCACGAGCAGTACTTC.

This CDR3 reads CASSVGGTSVPGELFF. CDR3 nucleotide sequence: TGTGCCAGCAGCGTAGGCGGGACTAGTGTCCCCGGGGAGCTGTTTTTT. This chain uses TRBV9 with TRBJ2-2; TRBD2 aligns across 8 bases. Germline trimming cut 0 bases from V and 6 bases from J; bases unmatched to any gene: 7. The CDR3 has 16 residues. Germline assignment: CDR1 SGDLS and CDR2 YYNGEE.

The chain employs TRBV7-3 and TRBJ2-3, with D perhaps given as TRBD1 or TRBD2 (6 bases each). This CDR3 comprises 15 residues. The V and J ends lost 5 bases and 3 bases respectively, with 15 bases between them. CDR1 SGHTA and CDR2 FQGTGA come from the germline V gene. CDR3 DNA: TGTGCCAGCAGCCTCACTAGGAGGGGGACAGATACGCAGTATTTT. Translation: CASSLTRRGTDTQYF.

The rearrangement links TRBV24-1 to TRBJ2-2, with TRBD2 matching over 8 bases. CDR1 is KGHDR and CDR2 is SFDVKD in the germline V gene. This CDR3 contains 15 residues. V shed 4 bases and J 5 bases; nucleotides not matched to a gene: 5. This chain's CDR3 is CATSDREGGTGELFF. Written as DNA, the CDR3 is TGTGCCACCAGTGACCGGGAGGGCGGGACCGGGGAGCTGTTTTTT.

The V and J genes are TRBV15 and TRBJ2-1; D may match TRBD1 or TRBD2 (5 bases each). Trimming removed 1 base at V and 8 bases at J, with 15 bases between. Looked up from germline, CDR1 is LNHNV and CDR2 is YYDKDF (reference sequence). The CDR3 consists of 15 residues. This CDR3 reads CATSRAGTPYDEQFF. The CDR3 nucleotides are TGTGCCACCAGCAGAGCCGGGACCCCGTACGATGAGCAGTTCTTC.

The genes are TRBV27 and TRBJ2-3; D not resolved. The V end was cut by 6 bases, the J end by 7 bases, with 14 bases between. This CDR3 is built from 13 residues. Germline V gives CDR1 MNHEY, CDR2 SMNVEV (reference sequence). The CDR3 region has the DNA TGTGCCAGCAGCGTTCTCCCCCTCAATACGCAGTATTTT. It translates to CASSVLPLNTQYF.

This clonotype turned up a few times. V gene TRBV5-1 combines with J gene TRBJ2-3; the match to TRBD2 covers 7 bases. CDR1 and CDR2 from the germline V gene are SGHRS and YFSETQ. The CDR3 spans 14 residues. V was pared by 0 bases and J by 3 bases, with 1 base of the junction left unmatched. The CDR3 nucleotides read TGCGCCAGCAGCTTGGAAGCGGGGACAGATACGCAGTATTTT. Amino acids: CASSLEAGTDTQYF. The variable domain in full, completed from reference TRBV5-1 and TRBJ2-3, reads KAGVTQTPRYLIKTRGQQVTLSCSPISGHRSVSWYQQTPGQGLQFLFEYFSETQRNKGNFPGRFSGRQFSNSRSEMNVSTLELGDSALYLCASSLEAGTDTQYFGPGTRLTVL.